The 8 T cell receptor beta chains reported below all come from one sample, sequenced in a study of neoadjuvant nivolumab and ipilimumab in lung cancer. Method: immunoSEQ multiplex PCR; TCRdb's copy keeps in-frame clones and lacks some. The sample yields 15,000 to 20,000 clones, approximately 87% seen once. Here the sequenced sample was peripheral blood, taken before neoadjuvant nivolumab, alone or with ipilimumab. The receptors shown here come from an adult with non-small cell lung cancer.

The rearrangement joins TRBV20-1 to TRBJ1-5; no firm D call. CDR1 and CDR2 from the germline V gene are DFQATT and SNEGSKA (reference sequence). The V end was cut by 3 bases, the J end by 4 bases, with 4 bases between. CDR3 length: 11 amino acids. As DNA, the CDR3 is TGCAGTGCTAGGGGGAATCAGCCCCAGCATTTT. Translation: CSARGNQPQHF.

CDR3 residues: CASSEASSRVNEQFF. The DNA for the CDR3 is TGTGCCAGCAGTGAAGCGTCCTCCAGGGTCAATGAGCAGTTCTTC. This rearrangement joins TRBV6-1 to TRBJ2-1; D may be TRBD1 (5 bases). Per the germline V gene, CDR1 is MNHNS and CDR2 is SASEGT. Trimming removed 0 bases at V and 6 bases at J, with 12 bases between. CDR3 size: 15 residues.

The genes are TRBV5-4 and TRBJ2-3; TRBD2 matches at 10 bases. The CDR3 spans 16 residues. J gave up 5 bases and V 1 base, and 7 bases lay outside the gene matches. CDR1 and CDR2 from the germline V gene are SGHNT and YYREEE (reference sequence). CDR3 DNA: TGTGCCAGCAGCTTGTCGGGCCGACTAGCGGGAGATACGCAGTATTTT. This codes for CASSLSGRLAGDTQYF.

The rearrangement joins TRBV6-5 to TRBJ2-2; no clear D. Trimming left V 0 bases short and J 1 base short, with 0 bases between. This CDR3 comprises 13 residues. Germline CDR1 MNHEY, CDR2 SVGAGI. The CDR3 nucleotides read TGTGCCAGCAGTTACTCGAACACCGGGGAGCTGTTTTTT. Its translation: CASSYSNTGELFF.

The chain recombines TRBV5-4 with TRBJ2-1; no firm D call. This CDR3 comprises 17 residues. The germline CDR1 and CDR2 sequences are SGHNT and YYREEE (reference sequence). The V gene lost 0 bases and the J gene lost 0 bases, with 13 bases spanning the gap. This CDR3 reads CASSLAPSASSYNEQFF. CDR3 DNA: TGTGCCAGCAGCTTGGCCCCCTCGGCCAGCTCCTACAATGAGCAGTTCTTC.

The chain has TRBV9 and TRBJ2-1, with 9 bases lining up with TRBD1. The CDR3 is 15 residues long. Germline V gene data show CDR1 as SGDLS and CDR2 as YYNGEE. Trimming at V came to 4 bases and at J to 3 bases, leaving 5 bases not matched to a gene. Here the CDR3 reads CASSKRTGVYNEQFF. The DNA for the CDR3 is TGTGCCAGCAGCAAACGGACAGGGGTCTACAATGAGCAGTTCTTC.

The rearrangement joins TRBV6-1 to TRBJ2-3, with 14 bases matching TRBD2. Germline lookup yields CDR1 MNHNS and CDR2 SASEGT. V trimming: 4 bases; J trimming: 4 bases; junction bases outside the gene matches: 7. CDR3 size: 17 residues. The CDR3: CASSGLAGGPGADTQYF. The CDR3 bases are TGTGCCAGCAGTGGACTAGCGGGAGGGCCGGGTGCAGATACGCAGTATTTT.

V gene TRBV2 combines with J gene TRBJ2-1, with 9 positions matching TRBD2. Germline V gives CDR1 SNHLY, CDR2 FYNNEI. V shed 1 base, J shed 3 bases, and the junction held 4 bases outside the gene matches. The CDR3 consists of 16 residues. CDR3 nucleotide sequence: TGTGCCAGCAGTGAAGGTAGCGGGAGTTTCTACAATGAGCAGTTCTTC. It codes for CASSEGSGSFYNEQFF.